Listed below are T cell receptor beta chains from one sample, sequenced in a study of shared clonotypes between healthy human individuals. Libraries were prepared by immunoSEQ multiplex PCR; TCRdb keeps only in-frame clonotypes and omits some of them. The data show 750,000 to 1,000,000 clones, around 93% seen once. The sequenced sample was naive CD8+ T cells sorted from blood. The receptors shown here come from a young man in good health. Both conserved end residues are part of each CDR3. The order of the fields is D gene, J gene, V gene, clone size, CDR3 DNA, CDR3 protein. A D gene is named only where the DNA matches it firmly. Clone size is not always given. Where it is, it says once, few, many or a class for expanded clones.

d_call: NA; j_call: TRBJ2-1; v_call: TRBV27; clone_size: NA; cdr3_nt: TGTGCCAGCAGTTTTAGCATTTATCGTGGCGATGAGCAGTTCTTC; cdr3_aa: CASSFSIYRGDEQFF
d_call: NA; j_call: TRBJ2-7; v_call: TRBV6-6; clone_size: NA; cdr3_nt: TGTGCCAGCAGTTACGGACTTTACGACGAGCAGTACTTC; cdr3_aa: CASSYGLYDEQYF
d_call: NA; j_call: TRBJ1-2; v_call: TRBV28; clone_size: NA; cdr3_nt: TGTGCCAGCAGTTCCCGGGGACGGACCTATGGCTACACCTTC; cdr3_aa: CASSSRGRTYGYTF
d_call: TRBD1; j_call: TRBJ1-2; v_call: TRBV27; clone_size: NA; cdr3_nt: TGTGCCAGCAGTTCGGACAGGGTAGTTTACACCTTC; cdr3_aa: CASSSDRVVYTF
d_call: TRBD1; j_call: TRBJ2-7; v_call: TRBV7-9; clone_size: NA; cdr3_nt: TGTGCCAGCAGCCCACCCTATGGACAGGGGGCTGGATACGAGCAGTACTTC; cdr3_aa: CASSPPYGQGAGYEQYF
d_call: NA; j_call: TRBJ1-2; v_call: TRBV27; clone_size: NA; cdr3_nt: TGTGCCAGCAGTTTTGGCGGAACCACCTATGGCTACACCTTC; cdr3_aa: CASSFGGTTYGYTF
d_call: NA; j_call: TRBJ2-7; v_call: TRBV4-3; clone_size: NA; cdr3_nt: TGCGCCAGCAGCCAAGCTAGACTCGACAATCTCGAGCAGTACTTC; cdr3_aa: CASSQARLDNLEQYF
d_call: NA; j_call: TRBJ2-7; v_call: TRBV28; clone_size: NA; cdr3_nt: TGTGCCAGCAGTTTACTTTCAGGGCTAGACGAGCAGTACTTC; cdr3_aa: CASSLLSGLDEQYF
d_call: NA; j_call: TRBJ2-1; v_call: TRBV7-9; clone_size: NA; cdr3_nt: TGTGCCAGCAGTCCTACAGGGAGGGTGTTCTTC; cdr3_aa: CASSPTGRVFF
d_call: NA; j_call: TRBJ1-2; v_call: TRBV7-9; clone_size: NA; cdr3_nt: TGTGCCAGCAGCCCCATCGGGATCCGTAACTATGGCTACACCTTC; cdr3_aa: CASSPIGIRNYGYTF
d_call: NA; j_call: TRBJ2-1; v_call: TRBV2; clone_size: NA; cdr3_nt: TGTGCCAGCAGTGAAGATTCCGGGGGTGAGCAGTTCTTC; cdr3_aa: CASSEDSGGEQFF
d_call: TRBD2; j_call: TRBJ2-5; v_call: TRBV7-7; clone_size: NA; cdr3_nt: TGTGCCAGCAGCATCGGACTAGCGGGCTTGGAGACCCAGTACTTC; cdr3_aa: CASSIGLAGLETQYF
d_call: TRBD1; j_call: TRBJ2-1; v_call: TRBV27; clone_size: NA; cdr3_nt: TGTGCCAGCAGTCCAAGGACAGGTGGTCCCAATGAGCAGTTCTTC; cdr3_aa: CASSPRTGGPNEQFF
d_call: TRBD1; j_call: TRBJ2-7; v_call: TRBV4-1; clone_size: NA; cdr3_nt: TGCGCCAGCAGCCAAGAGGTTATAGGGCCAGGGGGTTTTTACGAGCAGTACTTC; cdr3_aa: CASSQEVIGPGGFYEQYF
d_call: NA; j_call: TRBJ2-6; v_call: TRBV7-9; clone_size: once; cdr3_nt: TGTGCCAGCAGCGACGCACCCTTCTCTGGGGCCAACGTCCTGACTTTC; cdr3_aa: CASSDAPFSGANVLTF
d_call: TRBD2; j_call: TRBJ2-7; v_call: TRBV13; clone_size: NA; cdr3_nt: TGTGCCAGCAGCTTACCGACTAGCGAATCCTACGAGCAGTACTTC; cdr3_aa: CASSLPTSESYEQYF
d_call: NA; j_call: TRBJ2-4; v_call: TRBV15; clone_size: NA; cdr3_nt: TGTGCCACCAGCGGCCCAAACAAAAACATTCAGTACTTC; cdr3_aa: CATSGPNKNIQYF
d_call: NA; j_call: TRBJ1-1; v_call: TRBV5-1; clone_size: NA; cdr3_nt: TGCGCCAGCAGCTCCCCTCACAGTGGCACTGAAGCTTTCTTT; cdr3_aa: CASSSPHSGTEAFF
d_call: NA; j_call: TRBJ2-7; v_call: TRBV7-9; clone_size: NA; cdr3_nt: TGTGCCAGCAGCGCGTCCTACGAGCAGTACTTC; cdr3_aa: CASSASYEQYF
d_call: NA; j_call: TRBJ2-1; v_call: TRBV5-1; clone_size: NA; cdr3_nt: TGCGCCAGTCAATTAGCGGAGCCTAGCTACAATGAGCAGTTCTTC; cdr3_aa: CASQLAEPSYNEQFF
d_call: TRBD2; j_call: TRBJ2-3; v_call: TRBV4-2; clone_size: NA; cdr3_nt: TGTGCCAGCAGCCGTACCTTAGCGGGAGCGACAGATACGCAGTATTTT; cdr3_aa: CASSRTLAGATDTQYF
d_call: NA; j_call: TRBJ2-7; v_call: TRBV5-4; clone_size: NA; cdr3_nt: TGTGCCAGCAGCTTGAGTCTTGGAGAGTACGAGCAGTACTTC; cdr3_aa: CASSLSLGEYEQYF
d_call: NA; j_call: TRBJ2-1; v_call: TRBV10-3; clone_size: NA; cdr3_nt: TGTGCCATCAGTGAGAGTGGAGCTCCCCCATACAATGAGCAGTTCTTC; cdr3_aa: CAISESGAPPYNEQFF